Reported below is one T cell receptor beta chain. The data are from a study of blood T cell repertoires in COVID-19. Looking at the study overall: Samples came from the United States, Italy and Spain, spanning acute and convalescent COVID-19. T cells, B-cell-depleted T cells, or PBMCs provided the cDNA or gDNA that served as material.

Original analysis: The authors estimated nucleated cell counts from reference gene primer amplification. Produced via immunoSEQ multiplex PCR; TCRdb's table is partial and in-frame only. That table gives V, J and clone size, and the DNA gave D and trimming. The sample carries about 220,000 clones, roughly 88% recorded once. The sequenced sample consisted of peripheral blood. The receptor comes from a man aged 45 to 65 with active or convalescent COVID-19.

CDR3 coding DNA: TGTGCCACCAGTGGGACTAGCGGTAACAATGAGCAGTTCTTC. Translated, it gives CATSGTSGNNEQFF. The gene calls are TRBV24-1 and TRBJ2-1; 10 bases fit TRBD2. The ends lost 5 bases at V and 5 bases at J; junction bases unmatched: 2. Germline-derived CDR1 and CDR2 are KGHDR and SFDVKD. This CDR3 is built from 14 residues.